The sequence of this TCR beta chain was determined in a study of technical replicates of blood from four donors. Profiled with immunoSEQ multiplex PCR; TCRdb holds only in-frame clones, not every one. This table has 95,000 to 100,000 clones, 96% appearing once. Germline loops: CDR1 SGHRS, CDR2 YFSETQ. The CDR3 runs to 14 residues. V was shortened by 3 bases and J by 0 bases, with 9 bases between the two germline ends. The V gene is TRBV5-1, the J gene TRBJ1-1, with a tentative D call TRBD1 (6 bases). This clonotype was sampled from a human donor in good health. Sequencing was performed on T cells isolated from PBMCs. The CDR3: CASSWDKMNTEAFF. In nucleotides, the CDR3 is TGCGCCAGCAGCTGGGACAAAATGAACACTGAAGCTTTCTTT. Drawing the rest from reference TRBV5-1 and TRBJ1-1, the complete variable domain is KAGVTQTPRYLIKTRGQQVTLSCSPISGHRSVSWYQQTPGQGLQFLFEYFSETQRNKGNFPGRFSGRQFSNSRSEMNVSTLELGDSALYLCASSWDKMNTEAFFGQGTRLTVV.